This entry features one TCR beta chain sequence. The data originate from a study of blood T cell repertoires in COVID-19. Across the whole study: Acute and convalescent COVID-19 specimens originated in the United States, Italy and Spain. PBMCs, B-cell-depleted T cells, or T cells were the source of the cDNA or gDNA that made up the material.

Trimming removed 1 base from V and 6 bases from J, with 12 bases in between. The CDR3 length is 14 residues. Germline CDR1 MGHDK, CDR2 SYGVNS. Source study methods: Reference gene primer amplification in the assay estimated nucleated cell counts. Produced via immunoSEQ multiplex PCR; TCRdb's table is partial and in-frame only. For V, J and clone size, that table is used; D and trimming come from the DNA. The data contain a few hundred thousand clones, about 87% of them singletons. The clonotype was recovered from a man in his 60s with acute or convalescent COVID-19. V and J are TRBV25-1 and TRBJ1-2, with D perhaps matching TRBD1 (5 bases). The sample was peripheral blood. The CDR3 reads CASSESGRENGYTF. As DNA, the CDR3 is TGTGCCAGCAGTGAATCCGGCAGGGAAAATGGCTACACCTTC.